Below, 32 T cell receptor beta chains from the same sample are listed, as sequenced in a study of identical twins. MiXCR was run by TCRdb on the 5' RACE reads, yielding one entry per CDR3 protein. The table lists over 550,000 distinct CDR3 sequences, under 8.5% of them singletons. This same sample was also taken into another study, of yellow fever vaccine responses in identical twins.

Material: PBMCs. The receptors stem from a woman younger than 30 in good health.

The J gene is TRBJ2-1, the V gene TRBV3-1; 11 positions match TRBD2. This CDR3 contains 16 residues. Germline-derived CDR1 and CDR2 are LGHDT and YNNKEL (reference sequence). V dropped 9 bases and J dropped 0; count of bases not matched to a gene: 7. CDR3 region: CASKPGLAVSYNEQFF. The DNA for the CDR3 is TGTGCCAGTAAGCCGGGACTAGCGGTCTCCTACAATGAGCAGTTCTTC.

This clonotype has a handful of counts. This chain uses TRBV6-5 with TRBJ2-3; 8 positions match TRBD1. Trimming cost V 5 bases and J 2 bases; bases outside gene matches: 12. Germline CDR1 MNHEY, CDR2 SVGAGI. The CDR3 sequence is 17 residues long. CDR3 bases: TGTGCCAGCAGTAATCGACAGGGGTATAAGGCCACAGATACGCAGTATTTT. Residues: CASSNRQGYKATDTQYF.

J is TRBJ2-5 and V is TRBV5-1; possibly TRBD1 for D (5 bases). Germline V gene data show CDR1 as SGHRS and CDR2 as YFSETQ. The CDR3 has 15 residues. V lost 7 bases to trimming and J lost 1 base, with 17 bases between them. DNA for the CDR3: TGCGCCAGCCGTGGTGCAGGGTTAGGCCAAGAGACCCAGTACTTC. Translation: CASRGAGLGQETQYF.

This sequence joins TRBV2 and TRBJ1-1, with a tentative D call TRBD1 (6 bases). Germline V lookup: CDR1 SNHLY, CDR2 FYNNEI. The V end lost 4 bases, the J end lost 7 bases, and 19 bases lay between the germline ends. The CDR3 is 15 amino acids. This CDR3 reads CASSGEGGNRVEAFF. The CDR3 DNA reads as TGTGCCAGCAGTGGTGAAGGAGGGAACAGGGTTGAAGCTTTCTTT.

Many counts were recorded for this clonotype. V usage is TRBV6-5 and J usage is TRBJ2-5, with no clear D. V lost 6 bases and J 5 bases, leaving 7 bases between the germline ends. This CDR3 has 11 residues. Germline CDR1 reads MNHEY; CDR2 reads SVGAGI. The CDR3 DNA sequence: TGTGCCAGCAGCTACATGGAGACCCAGTACTTC. This gives the protein CASSYMETQYF.

The sample holds many counts of this clonotype. The chain joins TRBV29-1 to TRBJ2-3; 8 nucleotides align to TRBD2. The CDR3 consists of 15 residues. The trim removed 7 bases at V and 4 bases at J, leaving 13 bases unmatched. Per germline, CDR1 SQVTM and CDR2 ANQGSEA. The CDR3 reads CSGLAGTGSADTQYF. The CDR3 nucleotides are TGCAGCGGTCTAGCGGGCACAGGGAGTGCAGATACGCAGTATTTT.

The J gene is TRBJ2-7, the V gene TRBV11-1; 16 nucleotides align to TRBD2. CDR1 is SGHAT, CDR2 FQDESV, per germline (reference sequence). The trim removed 4 bases at V and 2 bases at J, leaving 8 bases unmatched. The CDR3 is 18 residues long. CDR3 amino acids: CASSSAPGLAGGPYEQYF. CDR3 bases: TGTGCCAGCAGCTCCGCACCGGGACTAGCGGGAGGGCCCTACGAGCAGTACTTC.

This clonotype was picked up a small number of times. The CDR3 DNA reads TGTGCCATCAAGGCAGGGGGAGGACGGACTGAAGCTTTCTTT. Protein sequence: CAIKAGGGRTEAFF. The chain joins TRBV10-3 to TRBJ1-1; 7 positions match TRBD1. The junction had 10 bases not matched to a gene; V was cut back by 7 bases and J by 5 bases. In germline, CDR1 is ENHRY, CDR2 SYGVKD. The CDR3 contains 14 residues.

The chain is built from TRBV3-1 and TRBJ2-2; D gene unclear. Looked up from germline, CDR1 is LGHDT and CDR2 is YNNKEL (reference sequence). V lost 10 bases and J 0 bases, leaving 15 bases between the germline ends. This CDR3 spans 15 amino acids. The CDR3 spells CATTHTWTNTGELFF. CDR3 nucleotides: TGTGCCACCACCCATACATGGACGAACACCGGGGAGCTGTTTTTT.

The V and J genes are TRBV24-1 and TRBJ2-5; the D gene could be TRBD1 or TRBD2 (5 bases each). Germline lookup yields CDR1 KGHDR and CDR2 SFDVKD. The V and J ends lost 5 bases and 4 bases respectively, with 10 bases between them. This CDR3 region has 13 residues. Here the CDR3 DNA reads TGTGCCACCAGTGGCAGGGAGAGAGAGACCCAGTACTTC. Its translation is CATSGRERETQYF.

This clonotype has a count of ten or more. This chain links TRBV2 with TRBJ1-5; 11 bases are shared with TRBD1. V was pared by 6 bases and J by 6 bases, with 7 bases of the junction left unmatched. This CDR3 has 15 residues. Germline V gene sequence: CDR1 SNHLY, CDR2 FYNNEI. CDR3 bases: TGTGCCAGCAGCCCCGGACAGGGGGCAGGTCAGCCCCAGCATTTT. It yields the protein CASSPGQGAGQPQHF. The complete variable domain, with remaining parts taken from reference TRBV2 and TRBJ1-5, reads EPEVTQTPSHQVTQMGQEVILRCVPISNHLYFYWYRQILGQKVEFLVSFYNNEISEKSEIFDDQFSVERPDGSNFTLKIRSTKLEDSAMYFCASSPGQGAGQPQHFGDGTRLSIL.

Only a few counts were recorded for this clonotype. V is TRBV12-3 or TRBV12-4 and J is TRBJ1-2, with 8 bases that match TRBD1. The V gene end was trimmed by 3 bases and the J gene end by 4 bases; junction bases not matched to a gene: 7. CDR3 length: 15 residues. Here the CDR3 reads CASSFVGQGLYGYTF. The CDR3 DNA reads TGTGCCAGCAGTTTTGTCGGACAGGGCCTCTATGGCTACACCTTC.

This clonotype was seen a handful of times. The chain employs TRBV28 and TRBJ2-1; D possibly corresponds to TRBD1 (6 bases). Trimming removed 4 bases at V and 0 bases at J, with 22 bases between. The CDR3 totals 19 residues. Looked up from germline, CDR1 is MDHEN and CDR2 is SYDVKM. CDR3 bases: TGTGCCAGCAGTTCACTCCTCCAGACAGGACTCCTCTCCTACAATGAGCAGTTCTTC. The encoded protein is CASSSLLQTGLLSYNEQFF.

CDR3 loop: CSVLLAYEQYF. The CDR3 DNA reads TGCAGCGTACTCCTAGCGTACGAGCAGTACTTC. V usage is TRBV29-1 and J usage is TRBJ2-7; D possibly corresponds to TRBD2 (6 bases). Per the germline V gene, CDR1 is SQVTM and CDR2 is ANQGSEA. CDR3 size: 11 residues. The V gene lost 6 bases and the J gene lost 4 bases, with 10 bases spanning the gap.

The chain uses TRBV15 and TRBJ1-3; weak D call: TRBD1 (5 bases). Germline CDR1 and CDR2: LNHNV and YYDKDF (reference sequence). The CDR3 runs to 16 residues. V shed 6 bases and J shed 0 bases, with 15 bases lying between them. The DNA for the CDR3 is TGTGCCACCAGTCTGACAGCCTTGAGCTCTGGAAACACCATATATTTT. Amino acids: CATSLTALSSGNTIYF.

This chain uses TRBV4-1 with TRBJ1-2, with D possibly being TRBD1 (6 bases). V was cut by 4 bases and J by 1 base, with 10 bases left in between. This CDR3 spans 14 amino acids. In germline, CDR1 is MGHRA, CDR2 YSYEKL. The CDR3 coding sequence is TGCGCCAGCAGCCCCAGGGGCGATAACTATGGCTACACCTTC. It translates to CASSPRGDNYGYTF.

In its sample, this clonotype was seen many times. The chain combines TRBV20-1 with TRBJ2-4; no definite D call. V was pared by 0 bases and J by 7 bases, with 13 bases between. Germline assignment: CDR1 DFQATT and CDR2 SNEGSKA (reference sequence). This CDR3 region has 14 residues. CDR3 sequence (DNA): TGCAGTGCTAGAGATTCAAGGTTAAGGAACATTCAGTACTTC. Translated, it gives CSARDSRLRNIQYF.

This clonotype has more than one count but fewer than ten. This sequence joins TRBV29-1 and TRBJ2-7, with D perhaps matching TRBD1 (6 bases). CDR1 and CDR2 from the germline V gene are SQVTM and ANQGSEA. The CDR3 is made up of 12 amino acids. Trimming removed 6 bases from V and 0 bases from J, with 9 bases in between. The DNA of the CDR3 is TGCAGCGTAGAGGGGGACTCCTACGAGCAGTACTTC. Translated, it gives CSVEGDSYEQYF.

The table lists this clonotype with a count of one. The chain recombines TRBV5-3 with TRBJ2-7; 7 nucleotides agree with TRBD2. TRBV5-3 is recorded as an ORF, its role being uncertain. After removal of 4 bases from V and 2 bases from J, the junction contained 6 bases not matched to a gene. The CDR3 spans 14 residues. The CDR3 reads CARSGRDGTYEQYV. CDR3 DNA sequence: TGTGCCAGAAGCGGGAGGGACGGAACCTACGAGCAGTACGTC.

This clonotype came up a few times. The chain employs TRBV20-1 and TRBJ2-7, with 15 nucleotides matching TRBD2. The V gene's germline CDR1 is DFQATT and CDR2 SNEGSKA (reference sequence). V trimming: 4 bases; J trimming: 3 bases; junction bases outside the gene matches: 10. This CDR3 contains 17 residues. The CDR3 nucleotides read TGCAGTGCTAAAGGACTAGCGGGAGGGCCTGGTGTCTACGAGCAGTACTTC. Protein product: CSAKGLAGGPGVYEQYF.

This clonotype was counted between two and nine times. The rearrangement joins TRBV15 to TRBJ2-7; no clear D gene. The CDR3 extends over 14 amino acids. Germline V CDR1 and CDR2: LNHNV, YYDKDF (reference sequence). Trimming shortened V by 5 bases and J by 5 bases, and 16 bases separated the two germline ends. The CDR3 DNA reads TGTGCCACCAGCCTAGATCGGACGGCAGACGAGCAGTACTTC. This sequence encodes CATSLDRTADEQYF.

The chain links TRBV3-1 to TRBJ2-5; D is possibly TRBD1 (7 bases). The CDR3 is 16 amino acids. Germline V gene data show CDR1 as LGHDT and CDR2 as YNNKEL (reference sequence). V lost 5 bases to trimming and J lost 2 bases, with 18 bases between them. CDR3 bases: TGTGCCAGCAGCTCCAACCGCGGGACAGAACAAGAGACCCAGTACTTC. Protein sequence: CASSSNRGTEQETQYF.

This clonotype was seen a few times. V and J are TRBV20-1 and TRBJ1-3, with D possibly being TRBD1 (6 bases). This CDR3 is built from 16 residues. V gave up 6 bases and J gave up 0 bases, with 18 bases separating them. Germline V lookup: CDR1 DFQATT, CDR2 SNEGSKA (reference sequence). This CDR3 is CSAPHRTATSGNTIYF. CDR3 sequence (DNA): TGCAGTGCCCCACACAGGACAGCCACCTCTGGAAACACCATATATTTT.

This clonotype was counted only a few times. This chain joins TRBV11-2 and TRBJ2-3; the match to TRBD2 covers 11 bases. Germline V gene sequence: CDR1 SGHAT, CDR2 FQNNGV. V dropped 1 base and J dropped 1; count of bases not matched to a gene: 10. The CDR3 extends over 19 amino acids. The CDR3 spells CASSLVAPGLAGRTDTQYF. The CDR3 DNA is TGTGCCAGCAGCTTAGTAGCGCCAGGACTAGCGGGCCGCACAGATACGCAGTATTTT.

Many counts were recorded for this clonotype. The gene calls are TRBV29-1 and TRBJ2-1, with D perhaps TRBD2 (5 bases). Germline loops: CDR1 SQVTM, CDR2 ANQGSEA. With 6 bases removed from V and 7 bases from J, the gap between germline ends came to 25 bases. The CDR3 totals 16 residues. CDR3 protein: CSVTPPADLGWNEQFF. Here the CDR3 DNA reads TGCAGCGTAACCCCCCCCGCGGACTTAGGCTGGAATGAGCAGTTCTTC.

This clonotype showed up just a few times. The chain couples TRBV11-2 to TRBJ1-2; unclear D gene. The V gene lost 5 bases and the J gene lost 0 bases, with 16 bases spanning the gap. CDR3 size: 16 residues. CDR1 and CDR2 from the germline V gene are SGHAT and FQNNGV. For the CDR3, the DNA is TGTGCCAGCAGCGGGAGGGTCAACTCAGCTAACTATGGCTACACCTTC. Encoded protein: CASSGRVNSANYGYTF.

This clonotype was picked up a small number of times. The chain carries TRBV2 and TRBJ1-4, with no clear D. The CDR3 length is 14 residues. Trimming cost V 6 bases and J 0 bases, with 8 bases left between them. Germline CDR1 SNHLY, CDR2 FYNNEI. The CDR3 DNA sequence: TGTGCCAGCAGGCCCCACTCAACTAATGAAAAACTGTTTTTT. As protein: CASRPHSTNEKLFF.

The chain recombines TRBV7-2 with TRBJ2-1, with 10 bases fitting TRBD2. The CDR3 is 19 residues long. From germline, CDR1 is SGHTA and CDR2 FQGNSA. Unmatched junction bases numbered 8, after V lost 0 bases and J lost 0 bases. The CDR3 DNA follows: TGTGCCAGCAGCTTAGCTACTCTAGCGGGGGCCCTCTCCTACAATGAGCAGTTCTTC. It translates to CASSLATLAGALSYNEQFF.

Many counts were recorded for this clonotype. The rearrangement uses TRBV11-3 and TRBJ2-5; 7 bases align to TRBD1. V dropped 1 base and J dropped 5; count of bases not matched to a gene: 13. In germline, CDR1 is SGHNT, CDR2 YENEEA. CDR3 length: 17 residues. CDR3 sequence: CASSLGAWTGEGETQYF. In nucleotides, the CDR3 is TGTGCCAGCAGCTTAGGTGCCTGGACAGGCGAAGGGGAGACCCAGTACTTC.

At least ten counts were recorded for this clonotype. The genes are TRBV28 and TRBJ1-2; D remains unclear. The CDR3 runs 14 residues. Trimming cost V 5 bases and J 4 bases, with 14 bases left between them. Germline-derived CDR1 and CDR2 are MDHEN and SYDVKM. CDR3 sequence reads: CASSLGWVTYGYTF. The DNA for the CDR3 is TGTGCCAGCAGTCTGGGGTGGGTTACCTATGGCTACACCTTC.

The chain uses TRBV7-8 and TRBJ2-1; 10 nucleotides line up with TRBD1. The ends lost 1 base at V and 11 bases at J; junction bases unmatched: 5. CDR3 length: 14 amino acids. CDR1 SGHVS and CDR2 FQNEAQ come from the germline V gene. The CDR3 bases are TGTGCCAGCAGCTTAGGACAGGGGGCGAAAAAGCAGTTCTTC. It encodes CASSLGQGAKKQFF. The full variable domain, its missing parts supplied by reference TRBV7-8 and TRBJ2-1, is GAGVSQSPRYKVAKRGQDVALRCDPISGHVSLFWYQQALGQGPEFLTYFQNEAQLDKSGLPSDRFFAERPEGSVSTLKIQRTQQEDSAVYLCASSLGQGAKKQFFGPGTRLTVL.

The rearrangement uses TRBV3-1 and TRBJ2-5, with 9 bases matching TRBD2. This CDR3 is 16 amino acids long. From germline, CDR1 is LGHDT and CDR2 YNNKEL (reference sequence). The trim removed 1 base at V and 4 bases at J, leaving 7 bases unmatched. CDR3 nucleotide sequence: TGTGCCAGCAGCCAAGTGGCGGGAGGGCCTAGAGAGACCCAGTACTTC. Translation: CASSQVAGGPRETQYF.